The entry below describes one TCR beta chain. Its target is unknown. It was with unique molecular identifiers that the TCRbeta library was prepared. TCRdb fed the PCR reads into MiXCR, producing one record per CDR3 protein. The sample contains about 900,000 distinct CDR3 sequences, about 29% of which appear only once. The sample is drawn from a study of T-cell reconstitution after alpha-beta-depleted transplantation in children. Findings and limits, study-wide: Reportedly, roughly two months post-transplant, alpha-beta T cells arose from several hundred expanded graft clones. Several patients had high TCRbeta diversity at day 60; it came from surviving recipient T cells and thymic progenitors.

V lost 4 bases to trimming and J lost 5 bases; unmatched junction nucleotides: 2. CDR1 is MGHDK, CDR2 SYGVNS, per germline. This CDR3 contains 14 residues. The rearrangement links TRBV25-1 to TRBJ1-5; 10 bases are a match to TRBD1. The TCR comes from a boy under three years old who had a stem cell transplant for SCID, so the T cells may come from the graft donor. The sample consisted of PBMCs, mostly from graft donor cells, taken 360 days after TCRalphabeta/CD19-depleted stem cell transplant. In nucleotides, the CDR3 is TGTGCCAGCAGTGGAGACAGGGGGCATCAGCCCCAGCATTTT. Its translation is CASSGDRGHQPQHF.